The rows below give T cell receptor beta chains drawn from one sample of a study of CD8+ T cells in alopecia areata. Only in-frame clones appear in the TCRdb table, and some are missing; sequencing was by immunoSEQ multiplex PCR. The sample has 200,000 to 250,000 clones, under 75% seen once. The sample was CD4+ T cells sorted from blood, taken at week 4, from a patient treated with tofacitinib. Receptors were obtained from a human donor with alopecia areata. Each CDR3 is given with its conserved first and last residue. The order of the fields is D gene, J gene, clone size, V gene, CDR3 DNA, CDR3 protein. A D gene is named only where the DNA matches it firmly. Part of the rows lack a size; the others show once, few, many or a class for expanded clones.

>.|TRBJ2-3|few|TRBV25-1
TGTGCCAGCAGTGATCGGCCTCGCACAGATACGCAGTATTTT
CASSDRPRTDTQYF
>.|TRBJ2-5|few|TRBV7-2
TGTGCCAGCAGCTTAGTAGGCGGGCAGGCCCAGTACTTC
CASSLVGGQAQYF
>.|TRBJ2-5|few|TRBV10-3
TGTGCCATCAGTGAGGGAACGCAAGAGACCCAGTACTTC
CAISEGTQETQYF
>.|TRBJ2-3|few|TRBV7-2
TGTGCCAGCAGCCCCCAACTAGGCGCAGATACGCAGTATTTT
CASSPQLGADTQYF
>.|TRBJ1-2|.|TRBV30
TGTGCCTGGAGTGTTTCTATACGGGTAAACTATGGCTACACCTTC
CAWSVSIRVNYGYTF
>.|TRBJ2-5|.|TRBV20-1
TGCAGTGCTAGATCTAGGGAGACCCAGTACTTC
CSARSRETQYF
>TRBD2|TRBJ2-4|few|TRBV30
TGTGCCTGGATAGCGGGGGGCTCTAACATTCAGTACTTC
CAWIAGGSNIQYF
>.|TRBJ1-2|.|TRBV4-1
TGCGCCAGCAGCCAAGCGGGGGTGTACAACTATGGCTACACCTTC
CASSQAGVYNYGYTF
>.|TRBJ2-2|few|TRBV6-5
TGTGCCAGCAGTGATTTACACGACACCGGGGAGCTGTTTTTT
CASSDLHDTGELFF
>.|TRBJ2-6|few|TRBV18
TGTGCCAGCTCACCCCCCGGAGGCTCTGGGGCCAACGTCCTGACTTTC
CASSPPGGSGANVLTF
>TRBD2|TRBJ2-1|.|TRBV30
TGTGCCTGGACGGGGGGTTCCTTCATCAATGAGCAGTTCTTC
CAWTGGSFINEQFF
>.|TRBJ1-3|.|TRBV29-1
TGCAGCGTGGCCATCTCTGGAAACACCATATATTTT
CSVAISGNTIYF
>.|TRBJ2-7|few|TRBV7-9
TGTGCCAGCAGCTGGGGTGAAAGGGGCGAGCAGTACTTC
CASSWGERGEQYF
>TRBD2|TRBJ2-3|.|TRBV30
TGTGCCTGGAGTCCTAGCGGGGGGGCCACAGATACGCAGTATTTT
CAWSPSGGATDTQYF
>.|TRBJ2-1|.|TRBV29-1
TGCAGCGTTGATGACGGTTACAATGAGCAGTTCTTC
CSVDDGYNEQFF
>.|TRBJ2-3|.|TRBV7-6
TGTGCCAGCAGCTTAGTTGGACAGAGCACAGATACGCAGTATTTT
CASSLVGQSTDTQYF
>.|TRBJ1-4|.|TRBV30
TGTGCCTGGAGTGGCCTTACTACGGACAGTGAAAAACTGTTTTTT
CAWSGLTTDSEKLFF
>TRBD2|TRBJ2-1|few|TRBV29-1
TGCAGCGTTGAGCCGGGACTAGCGGGACACAATGAGCAGTTCTTC
CSVEPGLAGHNEQFF
>.|TRBJ1-1|.|TRBV29-1
TGCAGCGTTGAAGGGCAACCAAACACTGAAGCTTTCTTT
CSVEGQPNTEAFF
>.|TRBJ2-2|.|TRBV29-1
TGCAGCGTTGCCGGGGGTTACACCGGGGAGCTGTTTTTT
CSVAGGYTGELFF
>.|TRBJ1-1|.|TRBV5-1
TGCGCCAGCAGCTTGGCTTGGTTGAACACTGAAGCTTTCTTT
CASSLAWLNTEAFF
>.|TRBJ1-1|.|TRBV27
TGTGCCAGCAGTAAGCGACCGGGACACCTGAACACTGAAGCTTTCTTT
CASSKRPGHLNTEAFF
>.|TRBJ1-1|.|TRBV25-1
TGTGCCAGCAAGTCGTTTGGGAACACTGAAGCTTTCTTT
CASKSFGNTEAFF
>.|TRBJ1-5|.|TRBV30
TGTGCCTGGGGACCCGGCCAGGGTGGCAATCAGCCCCAGCATTTT
CAWGPGQGGNQPQHF
>.|TRBJ1-2|.|TRBV9
TGTGCCAGCAGCGAGACAGGAGACGGGAACTATGGCTACACCTTC
CASSETGDGNYGYTF
>TRBD2|TRBJ2-1|.|TRBV9
TGTGCCAGCAGCGGTACTAGCGGGGTCTACAATGAGCAGTTCTTC
CASSGTSGVYNEQFF
>.|TRBJ1-2|few|TRBV5-8
TGTGCCAGCAGCTTGTCAGGCGGCTATGGCTACACCTTC
CASSLSGGYGYTF
>TRBD1|TRBJ1-2|once|TRBV7-8
TGTGCCAGCAGCTTAAGTCTGCGGGACAGGGGCCATGGCTACACCTTC
CASSLSLRDRGHGYTF
>.|TRBJ2-5|.|TRBV11-2
TGTGCCAGCAGCTCCGGGAACCAAGAGACCCAGTACTTC
CASSSGNQETQYF
>TRBD2|TRBJ2-5|.|TRBV2
TGTGCCACCACCCGGGGGACTAGGAGGGAGACCCAGTACTTC
CATTRGTRRETQYF
>.|TRBJ2-1|.|TRBV29-1
TGCAGCGTGAAGTCCGGTGGGGATGAGCAGTTCTTC
CSVKSGGDEQFF
>TRBD1|TRBJ2-5|few|TRBV10-3
TGTGCCAGCAGCCGTGGACAGGGTGAGACCCAGTACTTC
CASSRGQGETQYF
>TRBD1|TRBJ2-7|few|TRBV5-1
TGCGCCAGCAGCGCGGGACAGGGGGGTGGCGAGCAGTACTTC
CASSAGQGGGEQYF
>TRBD1|TRBJ2-4|few|TRBV4-3
TGCGCCAGCAGCCTAGGACAGGGGGCGGCTGAGTACTTC
CASSLGQGAAEYF
>.|TRBJ1-2|.|TRBV27
TGTGCCAGCAGTTTGCGGGACCCCCGCTTAGGCTACACCTTC
CASSLRDPRLGYTF
>.|TRBJ2-1|.|TRBV29-1
TGCAGCGTTGATCGAGTACCTCAGGCGTGGGACAATGAGCAGTTCTTC
CSVDRVPQAWDNEQFF
>TRBD2|TRBJ2-3|.|TRBV7-3
TGTGCCAGCAGCCCAACAAGCGGGGGCGACACAGATACGCAGTATTTT
CASSPTSGGDTDTQYF
>.|TRBJ2-2|.|TRBV2
TGTGCCATTACGCGAGGCCCCGGGGAGCTGTTTTTT
CAITRGPGELFF
>TRBD1|TRBJ1-2|.|TRBV9
TGTGCCAGCAGCCCGCAGACAGGGTTAGACTATGGCTACACCTTC
CASSPQTGLDYGYTF
>.|TRBJ1-2|.|TRBV15
TGTGCCACCAGCAAATTACAGGGTTATGGCTACACCTTC
CATSKLQGYGYTF
>TRBD1|TRBJ2-7|few|TRBV5-1
TGCGCCAGCAGCGGAACCGGGACAGGGGGCTCCGAGCAGTACTTC
CASSGTGTGGSEQYF
>.|TRBJ1-4|.|TRBV30
TGTGCCTGGAGATCCGGGTTAGGGGTGTTTTTT
CAWRSGLGVFF
>.|TRBJ2-7|few|TRBV6-5
TGTGCCAGCAGTCGGCAGGGGAGCACCTACGAGCAGTACTTC
CASSRQGSTYEQYF
>.|TRBJ2-5|.|TRBV29-1
TGCAGCGTTGAAACGGCAGGGCGGGAAGAGACCCAGTACTTC
CSVETAGREETQYF
>.|TRBJ1-1|.|TRBV29-1
TGCAGCGTTGCGATTGACACTGAAGCTTTCTTT
CSVAIDTEAFF
>.|TRBJ2-3|.|TRBV4-1
TGCGCCAGCAGCCAGGATCGACTAGAAAACACAGATACGCAGTATTTT
CASSQDRLENTDTQYF
>.|TRBJ1-1|few|TRBV5-1
TGCGCCAGCAGCTTGGCGGTGGGGGCCCCGACCTCTGAAGCTTTCTTT
CASSLAVGAPTSEAFF
>.|TRBJ2-3|few|TRBV5-1
TGCGCCAGCAGCCGGTCAGGGGAGAATACGCAGTATTTT
CASSRSGENTQYF
>.|TRBJ2-3|.|TRBV29-1
TGCAGCGTCCGAACAGGAACTAGCACAGATACGCAGTATTTT
CSVRTGTSTDTQYF
>TRBD1|TRBJ1-1|.|TRBV29-1
TGCGGTACCGCGACAGGGAGCACTGAAGCTTTCTTT
CGTATGSTEAFF
>TRBD1|TRBJ1-2|.|TRBV6-1
TGTGCCAGCAGCCCGGGACAGGGAGTGGTCTATGGCTACACCTTC
CASSPGQGVVYGYTF